The subject of this entry is one T cell receptor (beta chain). A total of 1 to 8 samples per patient were collected pretreatment and on-treatment. TCRdb's copy holds only in-frame clones and misses some; the assay was immunoSEQ multiplex PCR. Altogether about 88,000 clones are present, approximately 90% being singletons, with the ten largest covering 8% to 9.5%. The entry originates in a study of PD-L1 blockade in urothelial cancer. This TCR was recovered from a man in his fifties or sixties with urothelial cancer. This specimen was PBMCs, taken around atezolizumab (anti-PD-L1) treatment.

The CDR3 here is CASSRSANTGELFF. The CDR3 DNA follows: TGTGCCAGCAGCCGCAGCGCTAACACCGGGGAGCTGTTTTTT. The chain has TRBV7-2 and TRBJ2-2; D is undetermined. Trimming took off 5 bases at V and 2 bases at J, with 9 bases between the two ends. The CDR3 covers 14 residues. The germline V gene encodes CDR1 SGHTA and CDR2 FQGNSA.